Following are 27 T cell receptor beta chains from one sample sequenced in a study of human T cells and chemical hapten exposure. Time point indicated: patch test 3, about 24 weeks after DPC sensitization. Noted treatment: therapeutic diphenylcyclopropenone sensitization with weekly scalp DPC. TCRdb used MiXCR to reprocess the RACE reads, holding one entry per CDR3 protein. The data show approximately 110,000 distinct CDR3 sequences, with less than 40% seen just once and more than 2.5% held by the top ten. The sample was whole blood, taken in connection with sensitization to the hapten diphenylcyclopropenone (DPC). Source of these receptors: a middle-aged man with alopecia areata. Some clones in this sample may be carry-over from other donors' samples.

V usage is TRBV11-2 and J usage is TRBJ2-4; tentatively, D is TRBD2 (6 bases). Germline loops: CDR1 SGHAT, CDR2 FQNNGV. Trimming took 4 bases from V and 0 from J, leaving 10 bases between them. The CDR3 loop spans 15 amino acids. In nucleotides, the CDR3 is TGTGCCAGCAGCTGGGAAGCGGGAGCCAAAAACATTCAGTACTTC. It specifies CASSWEAGAKNIQYF.

This rearrangement joins TRBV11-3 to TRBJ2-1; 7 bases match TRBD1. The CDR3 is 13 residues long. Germline trimming cut 3 bases from V and 10 bases from J; bases unmatched to any gene: 6. Germline CDR1 is SGHNT and CDR2 is YENEEA. The CDR3 DNA follows: TGTGCCAGCAGCTTTAGGGACAGTTTAGAGCAGTTCTTC. It is translated as CASSFRDSLEQFF.

V gene TRBV28 combines with J gene TRBJ1-4, with unresolved D. Trimming cost V 6 bases and J 14 bases, with 16 bases left between them. Germline CDR1 reads MDHEN; CDR2 reads SYDVKM. This CDR3 comprises 12 residues. The CDR3 loop reads CASSLDLSRLFF. The CDR3 region has the DNA TGTGCCAGCAGCCTAGACCTGTCTCGGCTGTTTTTT.

The chain is built from TRBV30 and TRBJ2-5, with D perhaps assigned TRBD1 or TRBD2 (5 bases each). V dropped 3 bases and J dropped 5 bases, with 19 bases sitting between them. The germline CDR1 and CDR2 sequences are GTSNPN and SVGIG (reference sequence). This CDR3 contains 15 residues. The CDR3 loop is CAWSPWGSNGETQYF. The CDR3 region has the DNA TGTGCCTGGAGCCCGTGGGGGTCAAACGGGGAGACCCAGTACTTC.

The chain carries TRBV7-2 and TRBJ2-1; 10 positions agree with TRBD2. CDR3 size: 17 residues. Trimming cost V 1 base and J 9 bases; bases outside gene matches: 12. Per the germline V gene, CDR1 is SGHTA and CDR2 is FQGNSA. The CDR3 DNA sequence: TGTGCCAGCAGCTTAGGTTTCCTAGCGGGAGACCGGAGTGAGCAGTTCTTC. Translating it yields CASSLGFLAGDRSEQFF.

This clonotype occurred a few times. The chain combines TRBV27 with TRBJ2-4; D is possibly TRBD2 (6 bases). There are 15 residues in the CDR3. Germline values: CDR1 MNHEY, CDR2 SMNVEV (reference sequence). With 5 bases removed from V and 3 bases from J, the gap between germline ends came to 14 bases. CDR3 sequence reads: CASSPRTEGKNIQYF. The CDR3 DNA follows: TGTGCCAGCAGTCCGAGGACGGAGGGCAAAAACATTCAGTACTTC.

This sequence joins TRBV6-5 and TRBJ2-6, with 16 bases identical to TRBD2. The CDR3 covers 19 residues. CDR1 MNHEY and CDR2 SVGAGI come from the germline V gene. J was trimmed by 4 bases and V by 5 bases; bases with no gene match: 8. Written as DNA, the CDR3 is TGTGCCAGCAGTCGCGCGGGACTAGCGGGAGGGCCGGGGGCCAACGTCCTGACTTTC. Encoded protein: CASSRAGLAGGPGANVLTF.

This clonotype appeared a few times. V gene TRBV5-6 combines with J gene TRBJ2-3; no reliable D call. CDR3 size: 12 residues. Per germline, CDR1 SGHDT and CDR2 YYEEEE. Between the trimmed V and J ends, which lost 3 bases and 6 bases, there was a span of 8 bases. CDR3 DNA: TGTGCCAGCAGCTCATCATCGGATACGCAGTATTTT. Its protein product is CASSSSSDTQYF.

The chain is built from TRBV30 and TRBJ2-2; D gene ambiguous. The CDR3 runs 11 residues. V lost 4 bases and J 7 bases, leaving 7 bases between the germline ends. Per the germline V gene, CDR1 is GTSNPN and CDR2 is SVGIG (reference sequence). Written as DNA, the CDR3 is TGTGCCTGGAATCGCGACGGGGAGCTGTTTTTT. Its translation is CAWNRDGELFF.

This sequence joins TRBV7-9 and TRBJ2-3; D is uncertain. Germline-derived CDR1 and CDR2 are SEHNR and FQNEAQ (reference sequence). The CDR3 is 15 amino acids. Trimming left V 5 bases short and J 0 bases short, with 12 bases between. The CDR3 DNA follows: TGTGCCAGCAGCGTTGCTACGACTAGCACAGATACGCAGTATTTT. Translating it yields CASSVATTSTDTQYF.

This clonotype has a count of ten or more. V and J are TRBV20-1 and TRBJ2-3; D is unclear. Trimming removed 1 base from V and 1 base from J, with 3 bases in between. The CDR3 is 12 amino acids. Germline values: CDR1 DFQATT, CDR2 SNEGSKA (reference sequence). The CDR3 protein is CSARGGTDTQYF. The CDR3 DNA sequence: TGCAGTGCTAGAGGGGGCACAGATACGCAGTATTTT.

The rearrangement links TRBV9 to TRBJ2-1; TRBD2 aligns across 11 bases. This CDR3 has 17 amino acids. Unmatched junction bases numbered 12, after V lost 0 bases and J lost 10 bases. Germline lookup yields CDR1 SGDLS and CDR2 YYNGEE. CDR3 sequence reads: CASSVATGLAGGNEQFF. CDR3 DNA sequence: TGTGCCAGCAGCGTAGCTACTGGGCTAGCGGGAGGCAACGAGCAGTTCTTC.

This rearrangement joins TRBV28 to TRBJ1-1; D is uncertain. V lost 1 base and J lost 2, with 2 bases in between. The CDR3 runs to 12 residues. Germline-derived CDR1 and CDR2 are MDHEN and SYDVKM. The DNA for the CDR3 is TGTGCCAGCAGTTTATATAACACTGAAGCTTTCTTT. It codes for CASSLYNTEAFF. The complete variable domain, with remaining parts taken from reference TRBV28 and TRBJ1-1, reads DVKVTQSSRYLVKRTGEKVFLECVQDMDHENMFWYRQDPGLGLRLIYFSYDVKMKEKGDIPEGYSVSREKKERFSLILESASTNQTSMYLCASSLYNTEAFFGQGTRLTVV.

The rearrangement joins TRBV5-5 to TRBJ1-5; D is uncertain. The V gene's germline CDR1 is SGHKS and CDR2 YYEKEE (reference sequence). The CDR3 is 15 residues long. Trimming shortened V by 0 bases and J by 0 bases, and 7 bases separated the two germline ends. The CDR3, as DNA: TGTGCCAGCAGCTTGGTTGGTTCTAGCAATCAGCCCCAGCATTTT. Translation: CASSLVGSSNQPQHF.

The CDR3 nucleotides read TGTGCCAGCAGTTACCCGAGGACTAGCGGCTCCGACACAGATACGCAGTATTTT. This codes for CASSYPRTSGSDTDTQYF. The gene calls are TRBV6-2 or TRBV6-3 and TRBJ2-3, with 10 bases lining up with TRBD2. The CDR3 totals 18 residues. J gave up 2 bases and V 2 bases, and 10 bases lay outside the gene matches. Germline CDR1 reads MNHEY; CDR2 reads SVGEGT.

This clonotype was seen more than once but under ten times. The V gene is TRBV6-2 or TRBV6-3, the J gene TRBJ2-1; 7 positions agree with TRBD2. The CDR3 totals 17 residues. Trimming removed 2 bases from V and 4 bases from J; junction bases left unmatched: 11. CDR1 and CDR2 from the germline V gene are MNHEY and SVGEGT. CDR3 protein: CASSYEAGAPFYNEQFF. CDR3 nucleotide sequence: TGTGCCAGCAGTTACGAGGCGGGAGCTCCCTTTTACAATGAGCAGTTCTTC.

This clonotype was seen a handful of times. This chain uses TRBV7-2 with TRBJ2-7, with D perhaps TRBD1 (6 bases). V lost 5 bases and J 0 bases, leaving 14 bases between the germline ends. This CDR3 is built from 15 residues. In germline, CDR1 is SGHTA, CDR2 FQGNSA. The CDR3 DNA reads as TGTGCCAGCAGCCGACCACCGGACAGCTCCTACGAGCAGTACTTC. Residues: CASSRPPDSSYEQYF.

CDR3 sequence reads: CASSLVAGINEQFF. In DNA form, the CDR3 reads TGCGCCAGCAGCTTGGTTGCAGGAATCAATGAGCAGTTCTTC. The chain is built from TRBV5-1 and TRBJ2-1; D gene ambiguous. V was pared by 0 bases and J by 6 bases, with 10 bases between. CDR1 is SGHRS, CDR2 YFSETQ, per germline. The CDR3 is made up of 14 amino acids.

The chain combines TRBV20-1 with TRBJ2-3; D gene ambiguous. The CDR3 loop spans 16 amino acids. Trimming cost V 0 bases and J 0 bases, with 13 bases left between them. The germline V gene encodes CDR1 DFQATT and CDR2 SNEGSKA (reference sequence). The CDR3 loop reads CSARDFSETSTDTQYF. DNA of the CDR3: TGCAGTGCTAGAGATTTCAGTGAAACTAGCACAGATACGCAGTATTTT.

This clonotype was counted only a few times. This chain links TRBV7-9 with TRBJ2-3; tentative D call: TRBD1 (6 bases). Germline V lookup: CDR1 SEHNR, CDR2 FQNEAQ (reference sequence). Trimming stripped 5 bases from V and 2 bases from J, with 14 bases between. This CDR3 is 15 amino acids long. CDR3 loop: CASSQQGSDTDTQYF. As DNA, the CDR3 is TGTGCCAGCAGCCAGCAGGGGTCTGACACAGATACGCAGTATTTT.

CDR3 sequence reads: CASSSPTTSGRVNEQFF. In DNA, the CDR3 is TGTGCCAGCAGTTCCCCTACCACTAGCGGGAGGGTGAATGAGCAGTTCTTC. V and J are TRBV27 and TRBJ2-1; 13 nucleotides align to TRBD2. CDR3 size: 17 residues. Trimming cost V 4 bases and J 7 bases; bases outside gene matches: 10. Germline CDR1 MNHEY, CDR2 SMNVEV (reference sequence).

This chain connects TRBV12-3 or TRBV12-4 to TRBJ1-3, with TRBD1 matching over 7 bases. The CDR3 is 16 residues long. After removal of 1 base from V and 0 bases from J, the junction contained 3 bases not matched to a gene. The CDR3 nucleotides are TGTGCCAGCAGTTTAGGGGGGACAGCCTCTGGAAACACCATATATTTT. This gives the protein CASSLGGTASGNTIYF.

This sequence joins TRBV14 and TRBJ2-5; 12 bases map to TRBD2. This CDR3 has 17 residues. The junction had 10 bases not matched to a gene; V was cut back by 3 bases and J by 5 bases. Germline values: CDR1 SGHDN, CDR2 FVKESK. The CDR3 loop is CASSQPIGLAGTETQYF. In DNA form, the CDR3 reads TGTGCCAGCAGCCAGCCTATTGGACTAGCGGGAACTGAGACCCAGTACTTC.

The chain employs TRBV2 and TRBJ2-3; D may be TRBD1 (6 bases). The CDR3 has 14 amino acids. Trimming took 6 bases from V and 7 from J, leaving 17 bases between them. From germline, CDR1 is SNHLY and CDR2 FYNNEI. The CDR3 sequence is CASSPGQGWNTQYF. In DNA form, the CDR3 reads TGTGCCAGCAGCCCCGGGCAGGGGTGGAATACGCAGTATTTT.

The chain joins TRBV12-3 or TRBV12-4 to TRBJ2-5; tentative D call: TRBD1 (6 bases). V dropped 3 bases and J dropped 1 base, with 12 bases sitting between them. CDR3 length: 15 amino acids. The chain's CDR3 is CASSLWGTPQETQYF. The CDR3 DNA reads as TGTGCCAGCAGTTTGTGGGGGACACCCCAAGAGACCCAGTACTTC.

This clonotype was observed a handful of times. The chain carries TRBV27 and TRBJ2-7, with TRBD2 matching over 8 bases. In germline, CDR1 is MNHEY, CDR2 SMNVEV (reference sequence). The CDR3 runs to 15 residues. With V trimmed by 10 bases and J by 3 bases, 14 bases remained unmatched. This CDR3 is CATRSYVREDYEQYF. DNA of the CDR3: TGTGCCACCCGTTCATATGTGCGGGAGGACTACGAGCAGTACTTC.

The rearrangement links TRBV27 to TRBJ1-5, with D uncertain. Germline values: CDR1 MNHEY, CDR2 SMNVEV (reference sequence). V was cut by 2 bases and J by 1 base, with 9 bases left in between. This CDR3 is built from 15 residues. The CDR3 spells CASSLGGLSNQPQHF. CDR3 DNA sequence: TGTGCCAGCAGTTTAGGAGGGTTGAGCAATCAGCCCCAGCATTTT.